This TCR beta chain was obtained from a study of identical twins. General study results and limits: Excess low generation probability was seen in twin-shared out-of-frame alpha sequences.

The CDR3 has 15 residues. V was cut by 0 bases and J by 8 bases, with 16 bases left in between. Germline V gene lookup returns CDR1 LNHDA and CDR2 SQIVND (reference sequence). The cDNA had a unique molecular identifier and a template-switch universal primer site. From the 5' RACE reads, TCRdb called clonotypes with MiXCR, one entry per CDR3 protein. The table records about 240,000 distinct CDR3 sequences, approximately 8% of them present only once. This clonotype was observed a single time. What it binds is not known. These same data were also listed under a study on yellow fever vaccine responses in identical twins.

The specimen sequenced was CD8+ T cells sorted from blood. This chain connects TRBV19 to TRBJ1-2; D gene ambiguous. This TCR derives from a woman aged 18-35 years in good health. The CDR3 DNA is TGTGCCAGTAGTATAGAGGACCGGCCCTATAAAGGCTACACCTTC. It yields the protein CASSIEDRPYKGYTF.